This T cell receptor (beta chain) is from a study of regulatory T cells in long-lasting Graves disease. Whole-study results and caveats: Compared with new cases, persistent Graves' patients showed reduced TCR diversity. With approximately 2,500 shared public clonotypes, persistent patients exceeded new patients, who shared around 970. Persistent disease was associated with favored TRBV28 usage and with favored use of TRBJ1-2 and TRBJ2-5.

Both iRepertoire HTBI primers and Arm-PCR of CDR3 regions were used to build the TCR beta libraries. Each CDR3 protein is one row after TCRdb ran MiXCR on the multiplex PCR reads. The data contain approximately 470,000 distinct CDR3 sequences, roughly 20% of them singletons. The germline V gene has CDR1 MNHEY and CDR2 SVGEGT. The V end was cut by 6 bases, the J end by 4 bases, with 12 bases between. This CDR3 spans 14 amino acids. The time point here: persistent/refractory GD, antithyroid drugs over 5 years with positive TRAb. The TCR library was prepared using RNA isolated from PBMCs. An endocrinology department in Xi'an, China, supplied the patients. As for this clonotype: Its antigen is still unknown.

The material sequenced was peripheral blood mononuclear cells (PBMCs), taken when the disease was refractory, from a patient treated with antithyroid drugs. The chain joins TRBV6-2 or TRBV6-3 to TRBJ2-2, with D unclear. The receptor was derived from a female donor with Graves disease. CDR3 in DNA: TGTGCCAGCAGCCGAGGCGGAATCACCGGGGAGCTGTTTTTT. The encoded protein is CASSRGGITGELFF.